This is a list of T cell receptor beta chains from one sample in a study of blood T cell repertoires in COVID-19. Repertoires were generated with immunoSEQ multiplex PCR, while TCRdb's copy carries only in-frame clones and drops some. Of about 47,000 clones in the sample, about 90% were seen once. Sequenced sample: peripheral blood. These receptors were taken from a man between 65 and 85 years old with active COVID-19. Each CDR3 is given with its conserved first and last residue. The D gene is left open where the match is weak. Clone size, where shown, is once, few, many, or a class for clones that have expanded.

clone_size,j_call,d_call,v_call,cdr3_aa,cdr3_nt
.,TRBJ2-3,.,TRBV4-1,CASSQEITGAYGLASTDTQYF,TGCGCCAGCAGCCAAGAAATAACAGGGGCGTATGGACTAGCAAGCACAGATACGCAGTATTTT
.,TRBJ1-3,.,TRBV7-2,CASRLPGNSGNTIYF,TGTGCCAGCAGATTACCGGGTAACTCTGGAAACACCATATATTTT
.,TRBJ1-4,.,TRBV12-3/TRBV12-4,CASKWRVHEKLFF,TGTGCCAGCAAATGGAGGGTTCATGAAAAACTGTTTTTT
.,TRBJ1-1,.,TRBV7-8,CASSPQTLNTEAFF,TGTGCCAGCAGCCCACAGACGCTGAACACTGAAGCTTTCTTT
.,TRBJ1-1,TRBD1,TRBV3-1/TRBV3-2,CASSQERTGEAFF,TGTGCCAGCAGCCAAGAACGGACAGGCGAAGCTTTCTTT
.,TRBJ1-2,TRBD1,TRBV28,CAAKTGGRHGYTF,TGTGCCGCCAAGACAGGGGGGCGTCATGGCTACACCTTC
.,TRBJ1-5,.,TRBV11-3,CASNLRGVRNQPQHF,TGTGCCAGCAACTTACGGGGAGTTCGAAATCAGCCCCAGCATTTT
.,TRBJ1-6,TRBD1,TRBV2,CASSDDRGGISPLHF,TGTGCCAGCAGCGATGACAGGGGAGGGATTTCACCCCTCCACTTT
.,TRBJ2-3,.,TRBV6-2/TRBV6-3,CASSYSIGVSDTQYF,TGTGCCAGCAGTTACTCGATAGGGGTTTCGGATACGCAGTATTTT
.,TRBJ2-7,TRBD1,TRBV10-3,CAISDPTGISITYEQYF,TGTGCCATCAGTGACCCGACAGGGATAAGTATAACCTACGAGCAGTACTTC
.,TRBJ1-2,.,TRBV15,CATSRDPFYGYTF,TGTGCCACCAGCAGAGATCCCTTCTATGGCTACACCTTC
.,TRBJ2-1,TRBD1,TRBV10-3,CAISTTGESEQFF,TGTGCCATCAGTACTACAGGGGAGAGTGAGCAGTTCTTC
.,TRBJ2-7,TRBD2,TRBV11-3,CASSLGGGSSYEQYF,TGTGCCAGCAGCTTAGGGGGAGGGAGCTCCTACGAGCAGTACTTC
once,TRBJ2-1,TRBD2,TRBV7-8,CASSLIRRGGDNEQFF,TGTGCCAGCAGCTTAATTCGGCGGGGGGGCGACAATGAGCAGTTCTTC
.,TRBJ2-1,.,TRBV6-5,CASSYSYPPYNEQFF,TGTGCCAGCAGTTACTCCTACCCCCCCTACAATGAGCAGTTCTTC
.,TRBJ1-2,.,TRBV13,CASSLDRGQNYGYTF,TGTGCCAGCAGCTTAGACCGAGGACAGAACTATGGCTACACCTTC
once,TRBJ2-3,.,TRBV11-2,CASSLDLSRKRHSSTDTQYF,TGTGCCAGCAGCTTAGACCTATCGAGGAAGCGGCACTCTAGCACAGATACGCAGTATTTT
.,TRBJ2-3,TRBD1,TRBV3-1/TRBV3-2,CASSLPGTGGYTDTQYF,TGTGCCAGCAGCCTTCCCGGGACAGGGGGTTATACAGATACGCAGTATTTT
.,TRBJ1-1,.,TRBV3-1/TRBV3-2,CASSQVMGDTEAFF,TGTGCCAGCAGCCAAGTGATGGGAGACACTGAAGCTTTCTTT
.,TRBJ2-4,TRBD1,TRBV18,CASSPGDRLAKNIQYF,TGTGCCAGCTCACCCGGGGACAGACTAGCCAAAAACATTCAGTACTTC
.,TRBJ1-2,.,TRBV19,CASSSGRDTSSYGYTF,TGTGCCAGTAGTAGTGGGAGGGACACTTCCTCCTATGGCTACACCTTC
.,TRBJ1-2,TRBD1,TRBV19,CASSPRTGANGYTF,TGTGCCAGTAGTCCCAGGACAGGAGCGAATGGCTACACCTTC
.,TRBJ2-1,.,TRBV30,CAWSVWLQPNEQFF,TGTGCCTGGAGTGTATGGCTACAGCCCAATGAGCAGTTCTTC
once,TRBJ2-1,TRBD2,TRBV15,CATSRTSGGYNEQFF,TGTGCCACCAGCAGAACTAGCGGGGGGTACAATGAGCAGTTCTTC
.,TRBJ2-7,.,TRBV27,CASSLQVYEQYF,TGTGCCAGCAGTTTACAGGTCTACGAGCAGTACTTC
.,TRBJ1-5,TRBD1,TRBV6-2/TRBV6-3,CASSFGTASNQPQHF,TGTGCCAGCAGCTTCGGGACAGCTAGCAATCAGCCCCAGCATTTT
.,TRBJ2-2,TRBD2,TRBV2,CASSFSGATGELFF,TGTGCCAGCAGTTTTAGCGGGGCGACCGGGGAGCTGTTTTTT
.,TRBJ2-2,TRBD2,TRBV7-2,CASSLPPGLAGANTGELFF,TGTGCCAGCAGCTTACCTCCGGGACTAGCGGGGGCGAACACCGGGGAGCTGTTTTTT
once,TRBJ2-5,TRBD2,TRBV6-2/TRBV6-3,CASSYIRSGGAGKETQYF,TGTGCCAGCAGTTACATTAGAAGCGGGGGGGCCGGTAAGGAGACCCAGTACTTC
.,TRBJ1-1,.,TRBV4-1,CASSQVLERLNTEAFF,TGCGCCAGCAGCCAAGTTTTGGAGAGACTGAACACTGAAGCTTTCTTT
few,TRBJ1-2,.,TRBV19,CASSTTQGRYGYTF,TGTGCCAGTAGTACCACTCAGGGGCGCTATGGCTACACCTTC
once,TRBJ1-2,.,TRBV18,CASSPAARANVGYTF,TGTGCCAGCTCACCGGCAGCGAGAGCTAATGTTGGCTACACCTTC
.,TRBJ2-5,.,TRBV6-5,CASRRGSETQYF,TGTGCCAGCAGAAGAGGATCCGAGACCCAGTACTTC
.,TRBJ1-2,TRBD1,TRBV19,CASSMGTGTYGYTF,TGTGCCAGTAGTATGGGGACAGGGACCTATGGCTACACCTTC
.,TRBJ2-7,.,TRBV6-5,CASSRGTARIKQYF,TGTGCCAGCAGTCGCGGGACGGCCCGAATCAAGCAGTACTTC
.,TRBJ2-5,TRBD2,TRBV7-8,CASSFGTSGGREETQYF,TGTGCCAGCAGCTTCGGAACCTCGGGGGGTAGGGAAGAGACCCAGTACTTC
.,TRBJ2-2,TRBD1,TRBV5-1,CASSPRTGSQTGELFF,TGCGCCAGCAGCCCGAGGACAGGCTCTCAGACCGGGGAGCTGTTTTTT
.,TRBJ2-1,TRBD1,TRBV7-9,CASSPGTGKRGEQFF,TGTGCCAGCAGCCCTGGGACAGGAAAAAGGGGTGAGCAGTTCTTC
.,TRBJ2-5,.,TRBV12-3/TRBV12-4,CASSPPAVGTQYF,TGTGCCAGCAGCCCACCCGCGGTGGGGACCCAGTACTTC
.,TRBJ2-7,.,TRBV30,CAWRDSYEQYF,TGTGCCTGGAGAGATAGCTACGAGCAGTACTTC
.,TRBJ2-7,TRBD1,TRBV5-5,CASSWDRGSSYEQYF,TGTGCCAGCAGCTGGGACAGGGGTTCCTCCTACGAGCAGTACTTC
few,TRBJ1-5,TRBD1,TRBV4-1,CASSRGPGQGSGQPQHF,TGCGCCAGCAGCCGAGGCCCGGGACAGGGCTCGGGTCAGCCCCAGCATTTT
once,TRBJ1-4,.,TRBV6-1,CASSEERSGNEKLFF,TGTGCCAGCAGTGAAGAAAGGAGTGGAAATGAAAAACTGTTTTTT
.,TRBJ1-3,.,TRBV5-1,CASSLGQPGNTIYF,TGCGCCAGCAGCTTGGGACAGCCAGGAAACACCATATATTTT
.,TRBJ1-1,.,TRBV10-2,CASSVVNRATEAFF,TGCGCCAGCAGTGTTGTTAACAGGGCCACTGAAGCTTTCTTT
once,TRBJ2-7,.,TRBV5-1,CASSLGGPGPYEQYF,TGCGCCAGCAGCTTGGGGGGGCCGGGGCCGTACGAGCAGTACTTC
.,TRBJ2-1,TRBD2,TRBV2,CASFMGLAGNEQFF,TGTGCCAGCTTCATGGGACTAGCGGGCAATGAGCAGTTCTTC
.,TRBJ2-3,TRBD2,TRBV11-2,CASSLDWLAGGLTDTQYF,TGTGCCAGCAGCTTAGATTGGTTGGCGGGGGGTTTAACAGATACGCAGTATTTT
.,TRBJ1-1,TRBD1,TRBV19,CASSRGGDRVNTEAFF,TGTGCCAGTAGTAGAGGAGGGGACAGGGTGAACACTGAAGCTTTCTTT
.,TRBJ1-2,.,TRBV3-1/TRBV3-2,CASNPTSEANYGYTF,TGTGCCAGCAACCCGACAAGTGAAGCTAACTATGGCTACACCTTC
.,TRBJ1-1,.,TRBV30,CAGRRDNTEAFF,TGTGCCGGCCGCAGGGATAACACTGAAGCTTTCTTT
.,TRBJ1-2,TRBD1,TRBV7-2,CASSQGQASYGYTF,TGTGCCAGCAGCCAAGGACAGGCCTCCTATGGCTACACCTTC
.,TRBJ1-1,.,TRBV7-9,CASSSFHMNTEAFF,TGTGCCAGCAGCTCCTTTCACATGAACACTGAAGCTTTCTTT